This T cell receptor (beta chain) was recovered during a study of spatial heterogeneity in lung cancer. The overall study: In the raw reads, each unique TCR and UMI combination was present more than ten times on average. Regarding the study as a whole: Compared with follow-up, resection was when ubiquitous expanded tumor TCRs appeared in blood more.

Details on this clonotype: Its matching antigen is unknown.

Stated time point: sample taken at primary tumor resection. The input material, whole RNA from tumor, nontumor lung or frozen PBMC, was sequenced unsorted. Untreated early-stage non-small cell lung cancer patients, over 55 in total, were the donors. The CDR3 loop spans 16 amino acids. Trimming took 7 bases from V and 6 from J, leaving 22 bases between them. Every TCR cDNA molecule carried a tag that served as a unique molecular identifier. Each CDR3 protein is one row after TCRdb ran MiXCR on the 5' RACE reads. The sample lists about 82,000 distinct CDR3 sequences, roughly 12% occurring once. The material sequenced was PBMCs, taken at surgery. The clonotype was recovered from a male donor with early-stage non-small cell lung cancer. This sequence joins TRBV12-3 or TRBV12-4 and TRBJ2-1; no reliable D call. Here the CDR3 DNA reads TGTGCCAGCAACCTCGCTCCACAGCCCTTCGGCAATGAGCAGTTCTTC. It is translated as CASNLAPQPFGNEQFF.